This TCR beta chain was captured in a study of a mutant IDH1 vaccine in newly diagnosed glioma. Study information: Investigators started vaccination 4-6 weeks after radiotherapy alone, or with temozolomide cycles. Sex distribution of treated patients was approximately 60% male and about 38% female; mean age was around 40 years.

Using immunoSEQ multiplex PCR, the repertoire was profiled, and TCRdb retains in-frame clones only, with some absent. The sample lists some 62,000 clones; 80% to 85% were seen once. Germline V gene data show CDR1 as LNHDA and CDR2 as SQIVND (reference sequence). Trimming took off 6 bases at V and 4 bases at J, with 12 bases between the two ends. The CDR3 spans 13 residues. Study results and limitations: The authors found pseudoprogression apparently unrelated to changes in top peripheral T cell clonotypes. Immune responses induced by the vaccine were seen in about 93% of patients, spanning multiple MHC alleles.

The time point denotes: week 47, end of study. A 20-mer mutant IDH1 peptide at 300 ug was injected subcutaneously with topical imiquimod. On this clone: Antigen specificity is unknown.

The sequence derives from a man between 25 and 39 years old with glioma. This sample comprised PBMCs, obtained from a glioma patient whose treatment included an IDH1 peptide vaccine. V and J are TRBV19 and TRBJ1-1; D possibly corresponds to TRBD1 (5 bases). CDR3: CASRSTEPTEAFF. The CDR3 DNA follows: TGTGCCAGTAGGTCGACAGAACCCACTGAAGCTTTCTTT.